This T cell receptor (beta chain) comes out of a study of cytotoxic CD8 clonotypes in ibrutinib-treated CLL. Study information: Patients attained about 25 partial and 2 complete responses; at median around 68 months, around 15 remained remitted while approximately 12 progressed. Whole-study findings and limits: At the start, clonality exceeded age-matched healthy donors and followed circulating CD8+ T-cell counts.

Some clones are missing from TCRdb's copy, which holds only in-frame ones; the method was immunoSEQ multiplex PCR. The profile shows 150,000 or so clones, 79% of them singletons. Concerning this clone itself: Its target is unknown.

This CDR3 comprises 15 residues. V was cut by 3 bases and J by 0 bases, with 11 bases left in between. CDR1 is SGHDT and CDR2 is YYEEEE in the germline V gene. The source of this sequence is a human donor with chronic lymphocytic leukemia. Material: PBMCs, obtained after 12 months of ibrutinib treatment. V usage is TRBV5-6 and J usage is TRBJ2-3, with D possibly being TRBD1 or TRBD2 (5 bases each). CDR3 DNA sequence: TGTGCCAGCAGCTCGTACCGGGACAGCACAGATACGCAGTATTTT. It is translated as CASSSYRDSTDTQYF.